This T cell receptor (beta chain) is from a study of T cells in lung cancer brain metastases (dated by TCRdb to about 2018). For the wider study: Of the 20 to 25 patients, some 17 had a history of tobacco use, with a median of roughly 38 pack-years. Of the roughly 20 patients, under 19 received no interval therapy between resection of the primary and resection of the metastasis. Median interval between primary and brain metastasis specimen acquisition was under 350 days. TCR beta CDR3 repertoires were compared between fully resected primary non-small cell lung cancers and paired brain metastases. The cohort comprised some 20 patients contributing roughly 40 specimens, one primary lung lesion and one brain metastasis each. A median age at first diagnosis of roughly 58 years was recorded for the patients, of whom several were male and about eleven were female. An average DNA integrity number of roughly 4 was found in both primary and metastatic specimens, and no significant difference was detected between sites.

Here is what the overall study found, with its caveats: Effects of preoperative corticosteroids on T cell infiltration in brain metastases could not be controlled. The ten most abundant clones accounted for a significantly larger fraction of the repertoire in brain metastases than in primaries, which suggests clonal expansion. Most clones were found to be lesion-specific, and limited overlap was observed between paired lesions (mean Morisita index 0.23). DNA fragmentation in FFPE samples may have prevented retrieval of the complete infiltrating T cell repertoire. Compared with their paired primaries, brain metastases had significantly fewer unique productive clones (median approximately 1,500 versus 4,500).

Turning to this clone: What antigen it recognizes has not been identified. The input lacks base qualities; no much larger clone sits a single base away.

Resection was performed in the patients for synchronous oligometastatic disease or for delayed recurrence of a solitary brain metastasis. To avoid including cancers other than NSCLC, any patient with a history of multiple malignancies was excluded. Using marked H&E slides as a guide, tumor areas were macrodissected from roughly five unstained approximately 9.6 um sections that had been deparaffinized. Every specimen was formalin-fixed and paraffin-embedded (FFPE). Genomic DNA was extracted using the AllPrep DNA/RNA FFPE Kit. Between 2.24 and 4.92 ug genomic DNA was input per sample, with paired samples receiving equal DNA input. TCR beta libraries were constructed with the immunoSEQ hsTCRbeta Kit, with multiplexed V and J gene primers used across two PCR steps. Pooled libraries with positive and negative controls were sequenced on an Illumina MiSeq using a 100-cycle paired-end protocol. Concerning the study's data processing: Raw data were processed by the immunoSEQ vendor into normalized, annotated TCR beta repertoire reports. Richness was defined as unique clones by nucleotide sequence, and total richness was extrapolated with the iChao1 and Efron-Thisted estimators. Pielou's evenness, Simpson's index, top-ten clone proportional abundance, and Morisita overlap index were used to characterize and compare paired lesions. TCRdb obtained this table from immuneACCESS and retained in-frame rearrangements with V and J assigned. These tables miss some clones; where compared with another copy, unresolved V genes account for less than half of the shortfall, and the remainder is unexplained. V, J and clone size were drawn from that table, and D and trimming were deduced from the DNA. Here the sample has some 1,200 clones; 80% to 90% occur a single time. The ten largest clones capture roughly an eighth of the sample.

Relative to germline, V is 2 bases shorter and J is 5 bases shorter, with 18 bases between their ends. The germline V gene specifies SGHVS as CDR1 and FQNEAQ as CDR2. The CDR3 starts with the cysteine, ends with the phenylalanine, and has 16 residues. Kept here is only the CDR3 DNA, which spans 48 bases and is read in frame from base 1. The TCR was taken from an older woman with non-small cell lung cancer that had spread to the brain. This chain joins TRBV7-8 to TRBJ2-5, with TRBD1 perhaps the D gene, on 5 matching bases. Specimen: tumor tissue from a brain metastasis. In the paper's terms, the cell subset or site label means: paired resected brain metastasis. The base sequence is TGTGCCAGCAGCTTATGGGGCCTGCAGGTTGTGGAGACCCAGTACTTC. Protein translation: CASSLWGLQVVETQYF. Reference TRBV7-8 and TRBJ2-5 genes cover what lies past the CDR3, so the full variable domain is GAGVSQSPRYKVAKRGQDVALRCDPISGHVSLFWYQQALGQGPEFLTYFQNEAQLDKSGLPSDRFFAERPEGSVSTLKIQRTQQEDSAVYLCASSLWGLQVVETQYFGPGTRLLVL.